This T cell receptor beta chain was sequenced in a study of blood T cell repertoires in COVID-19. Data came from immunoSEQ multiplex PCR; TCRdb stores just in-frame clones and leaves some out. The sample has roughly 160,000 clones; more than 75% are singletons. This clone was picked up a small number of times. With 4 bases removed from V and 7 bases from J, the gap between germline ends came to 10 bases. The CDR3 extends over 13 amino acids. J is TRBJ2-2 and V is TRBV12-3 or TRBV12-4; possibly TRBD1 for D (5 bases). Sequencing was done on a sample of peripheral blood. This TCR derives from a man aged 60-69 years with COVID-19, enrolled during active disease. CDR3 sequence reads: CASSYFQGGELFF. The CDR3 nucleotides are TGTGCCAGCAGTTATTTTCAGGGCGGGGAGCTGTTTTTT.